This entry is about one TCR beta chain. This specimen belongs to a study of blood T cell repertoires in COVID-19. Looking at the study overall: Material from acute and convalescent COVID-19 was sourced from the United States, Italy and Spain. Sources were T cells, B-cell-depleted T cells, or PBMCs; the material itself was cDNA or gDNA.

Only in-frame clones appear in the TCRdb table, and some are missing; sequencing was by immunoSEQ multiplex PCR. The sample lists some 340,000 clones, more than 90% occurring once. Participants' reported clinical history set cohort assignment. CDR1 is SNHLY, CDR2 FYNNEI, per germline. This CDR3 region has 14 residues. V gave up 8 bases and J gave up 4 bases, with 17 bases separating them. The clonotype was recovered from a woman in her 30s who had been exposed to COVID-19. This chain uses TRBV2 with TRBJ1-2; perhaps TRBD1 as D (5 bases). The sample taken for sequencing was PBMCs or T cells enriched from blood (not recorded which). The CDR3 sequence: CASRQSALLYGYTF. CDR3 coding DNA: TGTGCCAGCCGACAGAGCGCACTCCTCTATGGCTACACCTTC. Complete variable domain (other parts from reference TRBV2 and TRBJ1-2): EPEVTQTPSHQVTQMGQEVILRCVPISNHLYFYWYRQILGQKVEFLVSFYNNEISEKSEIFDDQFSVERPDGSNFTLKIRSTKLEDSAMYFCASRQSALLYGYTFGSGTRLTVV.